Following are 10 T cell receptor beta chains from one sample sequenced in a study of cytomegalovirus exposure and HLA in healthy donors. With 60 Vbeta and 13 Jbeta primers, the PCR was carried out. Sequencing was performed with immunoSEQ multiplex PCR; in TCRdb, only in-frame clones are kept and a portion is missing. The sample yields over 150,000 clones, 75% to 85% seen once. The sample comprised PBMCs. These receptors were collected from a woman in her twenties or thirties in good health and CMV-seropositive.

This clone has more than one count but fewer than ten. Other DNA sequences from this sample encode an identical CDR3 as well. This sequence joins TRBV28 and TRBJ1-5, with 8 bases lining up with TRBD1. From germline, CDR1 is MDHEN and CDR2 SYDVKM. The CDR3 consists of 14 residues. V shed 2 bases and J 4 bases; nucleotides not matched to a gene: 1. CDR3 nucleotides: TGTGCCAGCAGTTTAGGACAGGGAAATCAGCCCCAGCATTTT. Its translation: CASSLGQGNQPQHF.

The J gene is TRBJ2-1, the V gene TRBV30; 10 bases match TRBD2. From germline, CDR1 is GTSNPN and CDR2 SVGIG (reference sequence). J lost 8 bases, V lost 0 bases, and 10 bases had no gene match. This CDR3 has 16 amino acids. Written as DNA, the CDR3 is TGTGCCTGGAGTGTACTGGCTAGCGGGAGTTCGGATGAGCAGTTCTTC. Its protein is CAWSVLASGSSDEQFF.

This rearrangement joins TRBV7-9 to TRBJ2-1; the match to TRBD1 covers 11 bases. This CDR3 comprises 16 residues. The V and J ends lost 4 bases and 5 bases, in that order; junction bases with no gene match: 7. Germline CDR1 is SEHNR and CDR2 is FQNEAQ (reference sequence). CDR3 loop: CASSSFGQGADNEQFF. The CDR3 DNA is TGTGCCAGCAGCTCTTTCGGACAGGGGGCAGACAATGAGCAGTTCTTC.

The CDR3 loop reads CASSPGRLAGVEQYF. CDR3 coding DNA: TGTGCCAGCTCACCGGGTAGACTAGCGGGAGTCGAGCAGTACTTC. The chain has TRBV18 and TRBJ2-7, with 12 bases matching TRBD2. J gave up 6 bases and V 3 bases, and 6 bases lay outside the gene matches. This CDR3 spans 15 amino acids. Germline V CDR1 and CDR2: KGHSH, LQKENI.

In the case of this clone: This CDR3 is also generated by other DNA sequences in the sample. V gene TRBV27 combines with J gene TRBJ2-1; TRBD2 aligns across 14 bases. V trimming: 5 bases; J trimming: 7 bases; junction bases outside the gene matches: 4. This CDR3 contains 15 residues. Germline values: CDR1 MNHEY, CDR2 SMNVEV (reference sequence). The CDR3 spells CASSPGTSGSNEQFF. The CDR3 DNA reads as TGTGCCAGCAGTCCCGGGACTAGCGGGAGTAATGAGCAGTTCTTC.

This clone has more than one count but fewer than ten. The genes are TRBV4-1 and TRBJ2-5; 11 bases line up with TRBD2. The germline V gene has CDR1 MGHRA and CDR2 YSYEKL. The CDR3 loop spans 16 amino acids. Trimming removed 4 bases from V and 5 bases from J; junction bases left unmatched: 9. The DNA for the CDR3 is TGCGCCAGCAGCCCACTGACTAGCGGGATTCGCGAGACCCAGTACTTC. Residues: CASSPLTSGIRETQYF.

The chain links TRBV28 to TRBJ2-6; TRBD1 might be the D (7 bases). V was shortened by 7 bases and J by 0 bases, with 10 bases between the two germline ends. This CDR3 region has 15 residues. The V gene's germline CDR1 is MDHEN and CDR2 SYDVKM. The CDR3 region has the DNA TGTGCCAGCACCAGGGGGGACTCTGGGGCCAACGTCCTGACTTTC. It is translated as CASTRGDSGANVLTF.

J is TRBJ1-2 and V is TRBV14; tentatively, D is TRBD1 (6 bases). V lost 1 base to trimming and J lost 8 bases, with 14 bases between them. The CDR3 extends over 14 amino acids. Germline V gives CDR1 SGHDN, CDR2 FVKESK. The DNA for the CDR3 is TGTGCCAGCAGCCAAGTTGCAGGGGCTGGGGGCTACACCTTC. Translating it yields CASSQVAGAGGYTF.

V and J are TRBV19 and TRBJ2-5; TRBD1 matches at 8 bases. Germline CDR1 is LNHDA and CDR2 is SQIVND (reference sequence). This CDR3 is 13 amino acids long. The V segment lost 9 bases and the J segment 0 bases; nucleotides outside the gene matches: 3. The CDR3 region has the DNA TGTGCCAGCGGGACAGGCGACCAAGAGACCCAGTACTTC. This codes for CASGTGDQETQYF.

In its sample, this clone was seen once. This rearrangement joins TRBV7-9 to TRBJ2-1; D perhaps matches TRBD2 (5 bases). CDR1 is SEHNR, CDR2 FQNEAQ, per germline (reference sequence). The CDR3 totals 18 residues. V was clipped by 2 bases and J by 1 base, with 18 bases between them. This chain's CDR3 is CASSLPFAAGASYNEQFF. In DNA, the CDR3 is TGTGCCAGCAGCTTACCCTTCGCGGCGGGCGCGTCCTACAATGAGCAGTTCTTC.